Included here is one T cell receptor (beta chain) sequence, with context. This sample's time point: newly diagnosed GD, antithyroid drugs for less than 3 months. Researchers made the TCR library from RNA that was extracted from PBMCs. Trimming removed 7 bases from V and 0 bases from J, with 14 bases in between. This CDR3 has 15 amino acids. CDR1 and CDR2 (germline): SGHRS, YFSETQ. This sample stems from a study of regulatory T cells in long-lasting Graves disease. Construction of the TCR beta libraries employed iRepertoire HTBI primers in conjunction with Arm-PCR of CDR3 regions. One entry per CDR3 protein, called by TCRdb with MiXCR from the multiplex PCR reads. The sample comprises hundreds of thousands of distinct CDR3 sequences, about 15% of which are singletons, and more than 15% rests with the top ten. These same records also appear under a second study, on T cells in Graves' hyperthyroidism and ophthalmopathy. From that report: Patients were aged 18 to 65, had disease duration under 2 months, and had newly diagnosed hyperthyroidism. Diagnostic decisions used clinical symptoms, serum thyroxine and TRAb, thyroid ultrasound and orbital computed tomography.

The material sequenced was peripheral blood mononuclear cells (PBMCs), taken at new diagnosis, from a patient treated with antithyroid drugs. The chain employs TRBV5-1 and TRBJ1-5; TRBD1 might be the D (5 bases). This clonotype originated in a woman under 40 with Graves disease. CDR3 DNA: TGCGCCAGCGGTTTGAGGGGCGATAGCAATCAGCCCCAGCATTTT. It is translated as CASGLRGDSNQPQHF.